A single sample gave rise to the 22 T cell receptor beta chains below, sequenced in a study of patients and donors after allogeneic stem cell transplantation. TCRdb reanalysed the RT-PCR reads using MiXCR and keeps one entry per CDR3 protein. The sample lists roughly 880,000 distinct CDR3 sequences; about 20% were seen once. The sequencing input was blood, either unsorted or a sorted T cell fraction (not recorded which). Receptors originate from a human donor who was either an allogeneic HSCT recipient or a stem cell or donor lymphocyte infusion donor (not recorded which). It is not recorded whose cells these are; they may come from a transplant donor.

This clonotype was counted ten times or more. The rearrangement links TRBV7-8 to TRBJ2-1; 9 nucleotides match TRBD1. The junction had 11 bases not matched to a gene; V was cut back by 5 bases and J by 6 bases. The CDR3 has 16 amino acids. Germline lookup yields CDR1 SGHVS and CDR2 FQNEAQ. CDR3 protein: CASSLNRDRAGNEQFF. In nucleotides, the CDR3 is TGTGCCAGCAGCCTTAACCGGGACAGGGCTGGCAATGAGCAGTTCTTC.

This chain uses TRBV7-9 with TRBJ1-1, with D unclear. This CDR3 is built from 13 residues. Trimming took 3 bases from V and 8 from J, leaving 13 bases between them. Germline CDR1 SEHNR, CDR2 FQNEAQ (reference sequence). CDR3 in amino acids: CASSFPWGVEAFF. CDR3 sequence (DNA): TGTGCCAGCAGCTTCCCCTGGGGTGTGGAAGCTTTCTTT.

This clonotype was seen more than once but under ten times. CDR3 region: CASSALLSGRPQETQYF. In DNA form, the CDR3 reads TGTGCCAGCAGCGCTCTTCTTAGCGGGAGGCCTCAAGAGACCCAGTACTTC. This rearrangement joins TRBV2 to TRBJ2-5; 10 nucleotides match TRBD2. After removal of 6 bases from V and 2 bases from J, the junction contained 12 bases not matched to a gene. Germline loops: CDR1 SNHLY, CDR2 FYNNEI. The length of the CDR3 is 17 residues.

The table lists this clonotype with a few counts. V is TRBV12-3 or TRBV12-4 and J is TRBJ1-4; possible D gene TRBD1, 5 bases. The CDR3 has 15 residues. Trimming cost V 0 bases and J 7 bases, with 12 bases left between them. The CDR3 is CASSLAAGKVEKLFF. The CDR3 DNA sequence: TGTGCCAGCAGTTTAGCAGCAGGGAAGGTTGAAAAACTGTTTTTT.

This clonotype was seen a handful of times. The chain is built from TRBV9 and TRBJ2-2, with 9 bases that match TRBD2. Looked up from germline, CDR1 is SGDLS and CDR2 is YYNGEE. The V gene end was trimmed by 5 bases and the J gene end by 4 bases; junction bases not matched to a gene: 3. The CDR3 length is 14 residues. In nucleotides, the CDR3 is TGTGCCAGCAGGGGACTAGCTAGCACCGGGGAGCTGTTTTTT. As protein: CASRGLASTGELFF.

The chain couples TRBV6-1 to TRBJ1-5; unclear D gene. The germline V gene encodes CDR1 MNHNS and CDR2 SASEGT. The V and J ends lost 6 bases and 2 bases respectively, with 14 bases between them. The CDR3 spans 15 residues. CDR3 DNA sequence: TGTGCCAGCAGCACCCTTGGCCTTGGCAATCAGCCCCAGCATTTT. This gives the protein CASSTLGLGNQPQHF.

Only one count was recorded for this clonotype. The chain links TRBV9 to TRBJ2-5, with 7 bases matching TRBD2. The CDR3 length is 14 residues. Per germline, CDR1 SGDLS and CDR2 YYNGEE. With 2 bases clipped from V and 4 bases from J, the junction kept 5 bases outside the gene matches. The CDR3 DNA is TGTGCCAGCAGCGTGGGGGGGAGGGGAGAGACCCAGTACTTC. It codes for CASSVGGRGETQYF. Full variable domain (rest looked up from reference TRBV9 and TRBJ2-5): DSGVTQTPKHLITATGQRVTLRCSPRSGDLSVYWYQQSLDQGLQFLIQYYNGEERAKGNILERFSAQQFPDLHSELNLSSLELGDSALYFCASSVGGRGETQYFGPGTRLLVL.

J is TRBJ2-1 and V is TRBV15; D possibly corresponds to TRBD2 (6 bases). CDR1 LNHNV and CDR2 YYDKDF come from the germline V gene (reference sequence). This CDR3 is 14 amino acids long. The V gene lost 1 base and the J gene lost 4 bases, with 8 bases spanning the gap. The CDR3: CATSRVGSYNEQFF. CDR3 DNA sequence: TGTGCCACCAGCAGAGTCGGGAGTTACAATGAGCAGTTCTTC.

In its sample, this clonotype was seen a few times. The V gene is TRBV6-1, the J gene TRBJ1-2; D is ambiguous. This CDR3 has 17 residues. The germline V gene has CDR1 MNHNS and CDR2 SASEGT. Trimming pared 6 bases from V and 0 bases from J, leaving 20 bases between. In DNA form, the CDR3 reads TGTGCCAGCAGCGGGCATGTGGGCAGCAAGTCTAACTATGGCTACACCTTC. Translated: CASSGHVGSKSNYGYTF.

V is TRBV9 and J is TRBJ2-1; 12 nucleotides line up with TRBD2. V shed 3 bases, J shed 9 bases, and the junction held 7 bases outside the gene matches. CDR1 and CDR2 (germline): SGDLS, YYNGEE. The CDR3 contains 15 residues. The CDR3 is CASSATSGGWGEQFF. CDR3 nucleotides: TGTGCCAGCAGCGCTACTAGCGGGGGGTGGGGTGAGCAGTTCTTC.

In its sample, this clonotype was seen a few times. The chain uses TRBV30 and TRBJ1-1; weak D call: TRBD1 (6 bases). The germline V and J ends were trimmed by 5 bases and 5 bases, with 21 bases remaining between them. Germline values: CDR1 GTSNPN, CDR2 SVGIG (reference sequence). The CDR3 spans 15 residues. This CDR3 reads CAWGVWGAGRTEAFF. For the CDR3, the DNA is TGTGCCTGGGGCGTTTGGGGGGCAGGGAGGACTGAAGCTTTCTTT.

The rearrangement uses TRBV28 and TRBJ2-1, with TRBD2 matching 10 bases. The CDR3 has 16 amino acids. CDR1 and CDR2 (germline): MDHEN, SYDVKM. Trimming cost V 3 bases and J 7 bases; bases outside gene matches: 9. This CDR3 is CASSFPAGGLVNEQFF. DNA for the CDR3: TGTGCCAGCAGTTTCCCAGCGGGGGGGCTGGTGAATGAGCAGTTCTTC.

This clonotype showed up just a few times. The chain recombines TRBV28 with TRBJ1-5; a weak D match, TRBD1 (5 bases). The CDR3 runs to 15 residues. Germline loops: CDR1 MDHEN, CDR2 SYDVKM. Deletions cut 7 bases from V and 7 bases from J, with 20 bases between. The chain's CDR3 is CASNPRGARGQPQHF. CDR3 nucleotide sequence: TGTGCCAGCAACCCCCGTGGGGCCCGGGGGCAGCCCCAGCATTTT.

A few counts support this clonotype. The chain uses TRBV24-1 and TRBJ2-7; D unclear. Trimming removed 9 bases at V and 3 bases at J, with 17 bases between. Germline V gene data show CDR1 as KGHDR and CDR2 as SFDVKD. The CDR3 covers 14 residues. The chain's CDR3 is CATSNGDRRYEQYF. In nucleotides, the CDR3 is TGTGCCACCTCAAATGGTGACCGACGCTACGAGCAGTACTTC.

This sequence joins TRBV5-1 and TRBJ2-3, with TRBD2 identical over 16 bases. Per germline, CDR1 SGHRS and CDR2 YFSETQ. Germline trimming cut 2 bases from V and 3 bases from J; bases unmatched to any gene: 9. The CDR3 spans 19 residues. This chain's CDR3 is CASSLAGTSGGAATDTQYF. The CDR3 nucleotides read TGCGCCAGCAGCTTAGCCGGGACTAGCGGGGGGGCCGCGACAGATACGCAGTATTTT.

This chain joins TRBV9 and TRBJ2-1; possibly TRBD1 for D (6 bases). The length of the CDR3 is 16 residues. Looked up from germline, CDR1 is SGDLS and CDR2 is YYNGEE. With 3 bases removed from V and 0 bases from J, the gap between germline ends came to 13 bases. The CDR3 DNA reads as TGTGCCAGCAGCGGAACCACAGGGAGCTCCTACAATGAGCAGTTCTTC. This encodes CASSGTTGSSYNEQFF.

This chain links TRBV29-1 with TRBJ2-7, with TRBD1 matching 7 bases. The CDR3 sequence is 13 residues long. Germline V gives CDR1 SQVTM, CDR2 ANQGSEA. Unmatched junction bases numbered 8, after V lost 6 bases and J lost 3 bases. The CDR3 DNA reads TGCAGCGTGGCCCCGGGACAGAACTACGAGCAGTACTTC. Its translation is CSVAPGQNYEQYF.

This clonotype was seen a few times. The rearrangement links TRBV5-1 to TRBJ2-7; 10 bases fit TRBD1. Germline CDR1 reads SGHRS; CDR2 reads YFSETQ. The CDR3 has 15 residues. Germline trimming cut 3 bases from V and 3 bases from J; bases unmatched to any gene: 6. CDR3: CASSSPGTGVYEQYF. Written as DNA, the CDR3 is TGCGCCAGCAGCTCCCCGGGGACAGGGGTCTACGAGCAGTACTTC.

This clonotype appeared a single time. The V call is TRBV21-1, the J call TRBJ2-2; the D call in the table, TRBD1, was not verified against the DNA. TRBV21-1 is a pseudogene segment. The CDR3 covers 16 residues. Here the CDR3 reads CASSSGGTVPTGELFF. The CDR3 nucleotides read TGTGCCAGCAGCTCGGGGGGGACAGTCCCCACCGGGGAGCTGTTTTTT.

The rearrangement uses TRBV9 and TRBJ2-4, with D possibly TRBD2 on 6 matching bases. CDR1 is SGDLS, CDR2 YYNGEE, per germline. Trimming took 5 bases from V and 13 from J, leaving 16 bases between them. The CDR3 is 12 residues long. CDR3 nucleotides: TGTGCCAGCAGTGAACCGGGACTCCAACAGTACTTC. Residues: CASSEPGLQQYF.

The chain is built from TRBV24-1 and TRBJ2-1; TRBD1 might be the D (6 bases). The CDR3 covers 15 residues. V shed 1 base and J shed 7 bases, with 13 bases lying between them. Germline loops: CDR1 KGHDR, CDR2 SFDVKD. CDR3 bases: TGTGCCACCAGTGATTTATCGGGACACGAAAATGAGCAGTTCTTC. This codes for CATSDLSGHENEQFF.

The chain is built from TRBV24-1 and TRBJ2-1, with D possibly TRBD2 on 6 matching bases. V was trimmed by 5 bases and J by 4 bases, leaving 11 bases between them. The germline V gene has CDR1 KGHDR and CDR2 SFDVKD. This CDR3 region has 14 residues. CDR3 region: CATSGVAAYNEQFF. The DNA of the CDR3 is TGTGCCACCAGTGGTGTAGCGGCGTACAATGAGCAGTTCTTC.